This is a list of T cell receptor beta chains from one sample in a study of OX40 agonist ivuxolimab in advanced cancers. TCRdb's copy holds only in-frame clones and misses some; the assay was immunoSEQ multiplex PCR. The table lists under 80,000 clones, about 93% of them singletons. Sample: CD4+ or CD8+ T cells sorted from blood, taken in a trial of the OX40 agonist ivuxolimab. The receptor source for this set is an adult with an advanced solid tumor such as melanoma, head and neck, liver or kidney cancer. The CDR3 runs from the conserved cysteine through the conserved F or W. Fields, in order: clone size, J gene, V gene, D gene, CDR3 DNA, CDR3 protein. The D gene is left open where the match is weak. Clone sizes are given selectively: once, few, many, or a class where the clone is expanded.

>-|TRBJ2-3|TRBV30|-
TGTGCCTGGAGTGTGGGGGATTCAAGCACAGATACGCAGTATTTT
CAWSVGDSSTDTQYF
>-|TRBJ1-4|TRBV10-3|-
TGTGCCATCAGTGATTTCGGGGATAATGAAAAACTGTTTTTT
CAISDFGDNEKLFF
>-|TRBJ2-2|TRBV9|-
TGTGCCAGCAGCGTAGAACCGGGAACCGGGGAGCTGTTTTTT
CASSVEPGTGELFF
>-|TRBJ2-7|TRBV10-3|-
TGTGCCATCAGTGAGCCACACTACGAGCAGTACTTC
CAISEPHYEQYF
>few|TRBJ2-1|TRBV9|-
TGTGCCAGCAGCGTTGGGGGCTATGAGCAGTTCTTC
CASSVGGYEQFF
>-|TRBJ1-1|TRBV6-1|-
TGTGCCAGCAGGACCCCGGAAGGGTCCACTGAAGCTTTCTTT
CASRTPEGSTEAFF
>-|TRBJ1-5|TRBV28|-
TGTGCCAGCAGTTTAGTAGGGGTTCAGCCCCAGCATTTT
CASSLVGVQPQHF
>once|TRBJ1-2|TRBV12-5|TRBD1
TGTGCTAGTGGTGCCGCGGACAGGAATAAGGACTATGGCTACACCTTC
CASGAADRNKDYGYTF
>-|TRBJ2-3|TRBV9|TRBD2
TGTGCCAGCAGCGGGTCCTTCGGCGGGGGGATCACAGATACGCAGTATTTT
CASSGSFGGGITDTQYF
>-|TRBJ2-3|TRBV5-1|-
TGCGCCAGCAGCCCCCCGGGACGCCGCACAGATACGCAGTATTTT
CASSPPGRRTDTQYF
>-|TRBJ2-7|TRBV29-1|-
TGCAGCGTTGCGAGTCCCTACGAGCAGTACTTC
CSVASPYEQYF
>-|TRBJ2-7|TRBV6-5|-
TGTGCCAGCAGTTACTCCGGTGGGATTGAGGCCGAGCAGTACTTC
CASSYSGGIEAEQYF
>-|TRBJ2-1|TRBV29-1|-
TGCAGCGTGGAGACAGGTTGGGGAGGCTCCTACAATGAGCAGTTCTTC
CSVETGWGGSYNEQFF
>-|TRBJ1-2|TRBV5-6|TRBD1
TGTGCCAGCAGCTTGCGGGACAGTCCTTATGGCTACACCTTC
CASSLRDSPYGYTF
>-|TRBJ1-5|TRBV27|TRBD1
TGTGCCAGCAGACAGGGGGCGCAGGATTATAGCAATCAGCCCCAGCATTTT
CASRQGAQDYSNQPQHF
>-|TRBJ2-1|TRBV7-9|TRBD2
TGTGCCACCCGAAAACTAGCGGGAGAGCAAAATGAGCAGTTCTTC
CATRKLAGEQNEQFF
>-|TRBJ2-1|TRBV28|-
TGTGCCAGCAGTTTACCCTCGTCAGGGCCAGCTTACAATGAGCAGTTCTTC
CASSLPSSGPAYNEQFF
>-|TRBJ1-2|TRBV27|-
TGTGCCAGCAAACGTAGCGGGTACGATGGCTACACCTTC
CASKRSGYDGYTF
>-|TRBJ2-5|TRBV19|-
TGTGCCAGTAGTCCCGATGCCGGGACGGTCGTGGAGACCCAGTACTTC
CASSPDAGTVVETQYF
>-|TRBJ1-5|TRBV6-5|-
TGTGCCAGCAGTTACGACCCAAATCAGCCCCAGCATTTT
CASSYDPNQPQHF
>-|TRBJ2-2|TRBV30|-
TGTGCCTGGTCATCGGGCACTTTGAACACCGGGGAGCTGTTTTTT
CAWSSGTLNTGELFF
>once|TRBJ1-2|TRBV11-2|-
TGTGCCAGCAGCTTCCAACCCGGGGGGAACTATGGCTACACCTTC
CASSFQPGGNYGYTF
>-|TRBJ1-5|TRBV28|TRBD1
TGTGCCAGCAGTTGGGACAGGGAAGGTCGGGATCAGCCCCAGCATTTT
CASSWDREGRDQPQHF
>-|TRBJ1-3|TRBV4-1|-
TGCGCCAGCAGCCAAGATAACGGCTCTGGAAACACCATATATTTT
CASSQDNGSGNTIYF
>-|TRBJ1-2|TRBV25-1|-
TGTGCCAGCAGTGATGATGGCTACACCTTC
CASSDDGYTF
>once|TRBJ1-4|TRBV4-1|-
TGCGCCAGCAGCCTGGAGGAGAGACGTAATGAAAAACTGTTTTTT
CASSLEERRNEKLFF
>-|TRBJ2-7|TRBV7-9|-
TGTGCCAGCAGCCCGCGTGGGAGTCCCGAGCAGTACTTC
CASSPRGSPEQYF
>-|TRBJ2-7|TRBV7-9|TRBD2
TGTGCCAGCAGCTCCCCCCGATCAGCGGGAGGCTACGAGCAGTACTTC
CASSSPRSAGGYEQYF
>-|TRBJ2-1|TRBV15|TRBD2
TGTGCCACCAGCGGTAGGACTAGCGGGAGGGGCGATGAGCAGTTCTTC
CATSGRTSGRGDEQFF
>-|TRBJ2-3|TRBV14|-
TGTGCCAGCAGCCAAGGCCCAACGGGTACCACAGATACGCAGTATTTT
CASSQGPTGTTDTQYF
>-|TRBJ1-5|TRBV7-6|-
TGTGCCAGCAGCTTAGAGGCGGGGGGCGAAGGCAATCAGCCCCAGCATTTT
CASSLEAGGEGNQPQHF
>-|TRBJ2-7|TRBV7-7|TRBD1
TGTGCCGCCAAACCTTCGCAACAGGGGGCTTACGAGCAGTACTTC
CAAKPSQQGAYEQYF
>-|TRBJ2-1|TRBV27|-
TGTGCCAGCAGACCTACTCCCAGCGATGAGCAGTTCTTC
CASRPTPSDEQFF
>-|TRBJ2-6|TRBV6-1|-
TGTGCCAGCAGTGGTATACCGGGACGGATCTCTGGGGCCAACGTCCTGACTTTC
CASSGIPGRISGANVLTF
>-|TRBJ1-5|TRBV9|TRBD1
TGTGCCAGCAGCATCCGCGACAGGGTAGGTAGGCAGCCCCAGCATTTT
CASSIRDRVGRQPQHF
>-|TRBJ2-1|TRBV27|-
TGTGCCAGCAGTCCCTTCTCCCGGGGAGGTTCCGATGAGCAGTTCTTC
CASSPFSRGGSDEQFF
>-|TRBJ2-7|TRBV27|TRBD1
TGTGCCAGCAGTCTCGGGACAGGCAACTACGAGCAGTACTTC
CASSLGTGNYEQYF
>-|TRBJ1-1|TRBV19|-
TGTGCCAGTAGTATAGGTGGAAGTTCAACTGAAGCTTTCTTT
CASSIGGSSTEAFF
>-|TRBJ2-2|TRBV15|-
TGTGCCACCAGCAGAGAGTTTCGAAGTGGAACCGGGGAGCTGTTTTTT
CATSREFRSGTGELFF
>-|TRBJ2-7|TRBV9|TRBD1
TGTGCCAGCAGCCTCACAGGGGGGCCCTACGAGCAGTACTTC
CASSLTGGPYEQYF
>medium-sized|TRBJ2-7|TRBV7-6|-
TGTGCCAGCAGCCCCGGCTCCTACGAGCAGTACTTC
CASSPGSYEQYF
>-|TRBJ2-7|TRBV25-1|-
TGTGCCAGCAGCCCAGGAGCCTACGAGCAGTACTTC
CASSPGAYEQYF
>-|TRBJ2-5|TRBV5-4|TRBD1
TGTGCCAGCAGCTTGAGGGGGCGCTCAGAGACCCAGTACTTC
CASSLRGRSETQYF
>few|TRBJ2-7|TRBV13|TRBD1
TGTGCCAGCAGCTCCTTGGACAGGGGCGGATACGAGCAGTACTTC
CASSSLDRGGYEQYF
>-|TRBJ2-7|TRBV4-1|-
TGCGCCAGCAGCCAATCAACACAGGGAGGGAAGGAGCAGTACTTC
CASSQSTQGGKEQYF
>-|TRBJ1-5|TRBV6-5|-
TGTGCCAGCGGGAGCCATAGCAATCAGCCCCAGCATTTT
CASGSHSNQPQHF
>-|TRBJ2-1|TRBV7-3|-
TGTGCCAGCAGCTTGATTGGGGGGAACAATGAGCAGTTCTTC
CASSLIGGNNEQFF
>-|TRBJ2-3|TRBV27|-
TGTGCCAGCAGTTTATCCAGGTTATCTACGCAGTATTTT
CASSLSRLSTQYF
>-|TRBJ2-1|TRBV14|-
TGTGCCAGCAGCCAAGTAGAGTGGGTGTACAATGAGCAGTTCTTC
CASSQVEWVYNEQFF
>-|TRBJ2-7|TRBV29-1|TRBD1
TGCAGCGTTGAAGATCCCACCGGGACAGGGCGAGACGAGCAGTACTTC
CSVEDPTGTGRDEQYF
>-|TRBJ2-5|TRBV15|-
TGTGCCACCAGCAGAGATAAGCTCGAAGAGACCCAGTACTTC
CATSRDKLEETQYF
>once|TRBJ1-6|TRBV5-1|-
TGCGCCAGCAGCTCTTGGTCAGATAATTCACCCCTCCACTTT
CASSSWSDNSPLHF
>-|TRBJ2-1|TRBV11-2|TRBD2
TGTGCCAGCAGCTTAGTAGCGAGCGGGATTGAGCAGTTCTTC
CASSLVASGIEQFF
>-|TRBJ2-1|TRBV11-2|TRBD2
TGTGCCAGCAGCTTTCAGCTACTAGCGGGAGCTCCCCCCTTCAATGAGCAGTTCTTC
CASSFQLLAGAPPFNEQFF
>once|TRBJ2-7|TRBV4-3|TRBD1
TGCGCCAGCAGCCAGGCCCGGGACAGCAGCTACGAGCAGTACTTC
CASSQARDSSYEQYF
>few|TRBJ2-3|TRBV15|-
TGTGCCATAAGGGGGAGGAAAAGCACAGATACGCAGTATTTT
CAIRGRKSTDTQYF
>-|TRBJ1-1|TRBV6-5|-
TGTGCCAGCAGTGCACTTAGGGGGGGGGCTGAAGCTTTCTTT
CASSALRGGAEAFF